The entry below describes one TCR beta chain. The sample is drawn from a study of blood T cell repertoires in COVID-19. On the study more broadly: Both acute and convalescent COVID-19 samples were obtained from the United States, Italy and Spain. T cells, B-cell-depleted T cells, or PBMCs provided the cDNA or gDNA that served as material.

In the authors' workflow: Amplification from reference gene primers served as the basis for estimated nucleated cell counts. TCRdb keeps only in-frame clones here, not all; method: immunoSEQ multiplex PCR. V, J and clone size were drawn from that table, and D and trimming were deduced from the DNA. The repertoire holds 100,000 or so clones, with around 88% as singletons. What was sequenced was peripheral blood. This sequence originates from a human donor in a cohort sampled during active COVID-19.

The CDR3 loop reads CATGQGRNSPLHF. CDR3 bases: TGTGCCACCGGACAGGGTCGGAATTCACCCCTCCACTTT. The V gene is TRBV3-1 (or the pseudogene TRBV3-2), the J gene TRBJ1-6; 8 bases match TRBD1. The CDR3 is 13 residues long. V trimming: 10 bases; J trimming: 7 bases; junction bases outside the gene matches: 6. Germline CDR1 is LGHDT and CDR2 is YNNKEL (reference sequence).